This is a list of T cell receptor beta chains from one sample in a study of T cell changes during pregnancy in multiple sclerosis. TCRdb's copy holds only in-frame clones and misses some; the assay was immunoSEQ multiplex PCR. Altogether approximately 63,000 clones are present, roughly 89% being singletons, with the ten largest covering about 2.2%. Specimen: peripheral blood, collected in the third trimester of pregnancy. The receptor source for this set is a female donor in good health, enrolled as a control in a pregnancy study. Each CDR3 is given without its conserved first and last residue.

v_call: TRBV6-1
cdr3_aa: ASSEQGNTIY

v_call: TRBV27
cdr3_aa: ASSYVASGRSRGGYEQY

v_call: TRBV29-1
cdr3_aa: SAGKGQGARNTIY

v_call: TRBV10-1
cdr3_aa: ARARGQGNYGYT

v_call: TRBV2
cdr3_aa: ASSRILAGGPETQY

v_call: TRBV27
cdr3_aa: ASSDLDQLEQF

v_call: TRBV9
cdr3_aa: ASSVASDSNYGYT

v_call: TRBV11-2
cdr3_aa: ASSLTTSTDTQY

v_call: TRBV6-4
cdr3_aa: ASSENPGQGNNEQF

v_call: TRBV5-6
cdr3_aa: ASSQGFGETQY

v_call: TRBV5-1
cdr3_aa: ASSPVGGEYGYT

v_call: TRBV5-1
cdr3_aa: ASSFRPAGESGELF

v_call: TRBV5-1
cdr3_aa: ASSLAASGGRETQY

v_call: TRBV5-6
cdr3_aa: ASSWDRGNEQF

v_call: TRBV6-5
cdr3_aa: ASSYSSSGVETQY

v_call: TRBV12-5
cdr3_aa: ASGLEGGEKLF

v_call: TRBV19
cdr3_aa: ASSYRGSTEAF

v_call: TRBV4-1
cdr3_aa: ASSQGSFSEQF

v_call: TRBV7-9
cdr3_aa: ASSLAEEGEVF

v_call: TRBV15
cdr3_aa: ATSRDGLRGGYT

v_call: TRBV7-2
cdr3_aa: ASRSGNEQF

v_call: TRBV19
cdr3_aa: ASRWSVDLNTEAF

v_call: TRBV28
cdr3_aa: ASSGPGIYEQY

v_call: TRBV7-6
cdr3_aa: ASSLTGGITEAF

v_call: TRBV13
cdr3_aa: ASGGRGGTDTQY

v_call: TRBV29-1
cdr3_aa: SVEGGQGATGELF

v_call: TRBV5-1
cdr3_aa: ASSSTRDSRGDTQY

v_call: TRBV6-5
cdr3_aa: ASSYGTGNEQF

v_call: TRBV2
cdr3_aa: ASIGTDTYEQY

v_call: TRBV5-8
cdr3_aa: ASSWDFSYEQY

v_call: TRBV6-6
cdr3_aa: ASSYPRRDTQY

v_call: TRBV29-1
cdr3_aa: SVAGGFNEQY

v_call: TRBV7-6
cdr3_aa: ASGDRGHYEQY

v_call: TRBV2
cdr3_aa: ASSTDRGNSPLH

v_call: TRBV13
cdr3_aa: ASSRGTDTQY

v_call: TRBV5-1
cdr3_aa: ASSFQGEYNEQF

v_call: TRBV19
cdr3_aa: ASSIGHTNYGYT

v_call: TRBV6-5
cdr3_aa: ASRGGDRVYGYT

v_call: TRBV7-9
cdr3_aa: ASSAPAGVVYEQY

v_call: TRBV19
cdr3_aa: ASSPHRVTGANVLT

v_call: TRBV6-1
cdr3_aa: ASSPISGGASEQY

v_call: TRBV11-2
cdr3_aa: ASSPPVVTRDTDTQY

v_call: TRBV11-3
cdr3_aa: ASSLVGGTFQETQY

v_call: TRBV15
cdr3_aa: ATSRGRDRTYNEQF

v_call: TRBV19
cdr3_aa: AASDRAEAF

v_call: TRBV7-9
cdr3_aa: ASSQGSNTEAF

v_call: TRBV11-2
cdr3_aa: ASRSDRATGELF

v_call: TRBV2
cdr3_aa: ASRHFATDTQY

v_call: TRBV30
cdr3_aa: ACTRTDYGYT

v_call: TRBV2
cdr3_aa: ASTPNQVAGAEQF

v_call: TRBV6-1
cdr3_aa: ASSETDPYNEQF

v_call: TRBV6-6
cdr3_aa: ASTGYYEQY

v_call: TRBV28
cdr3_aa: ASRGLHGTGVLDTQY

v_call: TRBV18
cdr3_aa: ASSPPVAGGPTLNLLAKNIQY

v_call: TRBV7-9
cdr3_aa: ASSLVSRDNNEQF

v_call: TRBV5-1
cdr3_aa: ASSLQARTSGTDTQY

v_call: TRBV5-1
cdr3_aa: ASSPKGTSGVNEQF